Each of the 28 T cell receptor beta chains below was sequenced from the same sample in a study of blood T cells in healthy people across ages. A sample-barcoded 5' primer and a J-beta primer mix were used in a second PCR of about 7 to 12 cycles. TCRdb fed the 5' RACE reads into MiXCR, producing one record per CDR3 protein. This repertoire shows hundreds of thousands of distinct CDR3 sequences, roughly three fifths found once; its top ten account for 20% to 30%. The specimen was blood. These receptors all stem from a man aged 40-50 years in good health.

The CDR3 region has the DNA TGTGCCAGCTCGTGCGGGGCGGGGCCAGCCAAAAACATTCAGTACTTC. This gives the protein CASSCGAGPAKNIQYF. The rearrangement joins TRBV5-6 to TRBJ2-4, with D possibly matching TRBD2 (6 bases). The CDR3 extends over 16 amino acids. CDR1 and CDR2 from the germline V gene are SGHDT and YYEEEE. Trimming shortened V by 7 bases and J by 0 bases, and 17 bases separated the two germline ends. Looking up the rest from reference TRBV5-6 and TRBJ2-4 gives the full variable domain: DAGVTQSPTHLIKTRGQQVTLRCSPKSGHDTVSWYQQALGQGPQFIFQYYEEEERQRGNFPDRFSGHQFPNYSSELNVNALLLGDSALYLCASSCGAGPAKNIQYFGAGTRLSVL.

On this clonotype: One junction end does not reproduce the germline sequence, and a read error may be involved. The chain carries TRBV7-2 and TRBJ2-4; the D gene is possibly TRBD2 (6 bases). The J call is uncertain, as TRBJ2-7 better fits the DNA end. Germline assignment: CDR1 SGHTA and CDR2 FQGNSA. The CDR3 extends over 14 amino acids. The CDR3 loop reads CAGSLGGIGHEQYF. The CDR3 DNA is TGTGCCGGCAGCTTAGGAGGGATAGGTCACGAGCAGTACTTC.

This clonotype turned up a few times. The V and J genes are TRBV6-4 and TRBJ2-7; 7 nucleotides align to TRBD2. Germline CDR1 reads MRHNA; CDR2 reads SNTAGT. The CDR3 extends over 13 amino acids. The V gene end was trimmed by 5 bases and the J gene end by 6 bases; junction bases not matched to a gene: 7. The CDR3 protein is CASSQGLVCEQYF. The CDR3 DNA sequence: TGTGCCAGCAGTCAAGGACTAGTATGCGAGCAGTACTTC.

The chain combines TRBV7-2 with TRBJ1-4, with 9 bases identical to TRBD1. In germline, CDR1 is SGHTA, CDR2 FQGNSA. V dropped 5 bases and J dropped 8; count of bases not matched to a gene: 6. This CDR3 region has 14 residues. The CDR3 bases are TGTGCCAGCAGCCCCACAGGGGGCGCGGAAAAACTGTTTTTT. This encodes CASSPTGGAEKLFF.

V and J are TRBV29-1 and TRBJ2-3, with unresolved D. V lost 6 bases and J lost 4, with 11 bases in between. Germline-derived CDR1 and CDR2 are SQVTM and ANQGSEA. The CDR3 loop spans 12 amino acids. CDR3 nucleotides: TGCAGCGTGGGCCGCGCACCAGATACGCAGTATTTT. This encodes CSVGRAPDTQYF.

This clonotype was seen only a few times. This CDR3 reads CAGLDKETQYF. The CDR3 region has the DNA TGTGCCGGACTAGACAAAGAGACCCAGTACTTC. The chain couples TRBV5-4 to TRBJ2-5; TRBD2 agrees at 7 bases. The CDR3 loop spans 11 amino acids. Germline CDR1 reads SGHNT; CDR2 reads YYREEE (reference sequence). V lost 10 bases, J lost 3 bases, and 3 bases stayed unmatched.

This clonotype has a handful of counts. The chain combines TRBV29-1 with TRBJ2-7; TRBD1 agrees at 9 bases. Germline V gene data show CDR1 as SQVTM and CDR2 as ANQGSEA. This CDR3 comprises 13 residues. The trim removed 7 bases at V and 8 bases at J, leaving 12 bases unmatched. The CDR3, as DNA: TGCAGCGACCCGCCGGGACAGGGAGGTCAGCAGTACTTC. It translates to CSDPPGQGGQQYF.

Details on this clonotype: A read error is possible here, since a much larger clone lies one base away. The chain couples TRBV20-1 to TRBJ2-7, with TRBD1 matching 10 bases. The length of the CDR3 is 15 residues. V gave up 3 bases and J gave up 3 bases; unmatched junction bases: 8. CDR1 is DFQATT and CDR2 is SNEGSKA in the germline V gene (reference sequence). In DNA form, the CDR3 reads TGCAGTGCTAGGCCCGGGACAGGGGTTCTCTACGAGCAGTACTTC. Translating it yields CSARPGTGVLYEQYF.

CDR3 residues: CASSQRQGWEKLFF. The CDR3 bases are TGTGCCAGCAGCCAAAGACAGGGCTGGGAAAAACTGTTTTTT. J is TRBJ1-4 and V is TRBV3-1; 7 nucleotides agree with TRBD1. Trimming at V came to 2 bases and at J to 8 bases, leaving 5 bases not matched to a gene. This CDR3 contains 14 residues. The germline gives CDR1 LGHDT, CDR2 YNNKEL (reference sequence).

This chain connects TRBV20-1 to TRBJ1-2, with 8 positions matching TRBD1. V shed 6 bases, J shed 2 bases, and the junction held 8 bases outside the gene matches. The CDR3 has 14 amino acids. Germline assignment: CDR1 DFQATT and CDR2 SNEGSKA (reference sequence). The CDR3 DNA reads TGCAGTGCCGATCCGAGACAGGGGAACTATGGCTACACCTTC. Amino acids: CSADPRQGNYGYTF.

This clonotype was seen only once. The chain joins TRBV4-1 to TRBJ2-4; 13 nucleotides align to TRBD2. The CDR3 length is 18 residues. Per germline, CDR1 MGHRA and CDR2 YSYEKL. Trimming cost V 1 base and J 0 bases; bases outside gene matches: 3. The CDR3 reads CASSQGLAGGLAKNIQYF. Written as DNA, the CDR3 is TGCGCCAGCAGCCAAGGACTAGCGGGAGGTCTAGCCAAAAACATTCAGTACTTC.

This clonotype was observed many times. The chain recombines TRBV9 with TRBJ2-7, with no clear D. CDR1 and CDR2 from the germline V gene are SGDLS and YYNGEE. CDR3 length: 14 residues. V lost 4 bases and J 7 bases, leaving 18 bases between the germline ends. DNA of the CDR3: TGTGCCAGCAGCATGAGTGGCGGCCCATCGGAGCAGTACTTC. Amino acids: CASSMSGGPSEQYF. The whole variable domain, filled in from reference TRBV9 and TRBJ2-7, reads DSGVTQTPKHLITATGQRVTLRCSPRSGDLSVYWYQQSLDQGLQFLIQYYNGEERAKGNILERFSAQQFPDLHSELNLSSLELGDSALYFCASSMSGGPSEQYFGPGTRLTVT.

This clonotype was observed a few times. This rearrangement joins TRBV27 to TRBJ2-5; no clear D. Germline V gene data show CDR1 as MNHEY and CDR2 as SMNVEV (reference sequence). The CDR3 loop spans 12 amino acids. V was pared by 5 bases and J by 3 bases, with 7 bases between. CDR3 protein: CASSPNKETQYF. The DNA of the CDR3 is TGTGCCAGCAGTCCGAACAAAGAGACCCAGTACTTC.

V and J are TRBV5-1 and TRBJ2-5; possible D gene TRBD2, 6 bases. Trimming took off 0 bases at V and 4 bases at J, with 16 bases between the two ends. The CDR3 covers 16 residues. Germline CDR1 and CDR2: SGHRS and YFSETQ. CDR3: CASSLAISGGGETQYF. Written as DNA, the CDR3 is TGCGCCAGCAGCTTGGCTATATCCGGGGGTGGAGAGACCCAGTACTTC.

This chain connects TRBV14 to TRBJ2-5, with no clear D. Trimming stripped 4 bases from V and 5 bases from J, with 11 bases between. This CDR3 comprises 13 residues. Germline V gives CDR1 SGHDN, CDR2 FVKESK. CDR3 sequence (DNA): TGTGCCAGCAGCCCGGAGATGGGGGAGACCCAGTACTTC. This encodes CASSPEMGETQYF. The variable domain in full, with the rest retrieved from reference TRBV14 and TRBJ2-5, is EAGVTQFPSHSVIEKGQTVTLRCDPISGHDNLYWYRRVMGKEIKFLLHFVKESKQDESGMPNNRFLAERTGGTYSTLKVQPAELEDSGVYFCASSPEMGETQYFGPGTRLLVL.

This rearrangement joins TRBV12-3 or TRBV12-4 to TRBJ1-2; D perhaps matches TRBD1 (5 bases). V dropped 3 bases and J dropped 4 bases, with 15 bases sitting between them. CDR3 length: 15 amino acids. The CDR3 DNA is TGTGCCAGCAGTTTCCTCAGTAGGGGACCCTATGGCTACACCTTC. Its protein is CASSFLSRGPYGYTF.

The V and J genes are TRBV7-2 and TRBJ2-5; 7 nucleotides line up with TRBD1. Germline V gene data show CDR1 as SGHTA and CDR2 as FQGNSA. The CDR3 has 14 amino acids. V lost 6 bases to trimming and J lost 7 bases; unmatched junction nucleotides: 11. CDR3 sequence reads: CASSYDRVVGTQYF. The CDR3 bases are TGTGCCAGCAGTTACGACAGGGTCGTAGGGACCCAGTACTTC.

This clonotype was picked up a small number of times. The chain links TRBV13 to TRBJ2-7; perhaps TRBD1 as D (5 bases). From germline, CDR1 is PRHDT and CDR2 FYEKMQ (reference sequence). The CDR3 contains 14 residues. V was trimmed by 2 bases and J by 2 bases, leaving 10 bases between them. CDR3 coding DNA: TGTGCCAGCAGCTTACAGGGAAGACCCTACGAGCAGTACTTC. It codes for CASSLQGRPYEQYF.

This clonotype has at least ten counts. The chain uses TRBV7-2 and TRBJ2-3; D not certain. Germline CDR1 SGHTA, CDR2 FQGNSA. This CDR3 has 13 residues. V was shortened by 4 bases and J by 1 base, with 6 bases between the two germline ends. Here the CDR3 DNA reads TGTGCCAGCAGCTCCCATCGCACAGATACGCAGTATTTT. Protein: CASSSHRTDTQYF. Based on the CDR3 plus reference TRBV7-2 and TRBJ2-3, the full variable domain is GAGVSQSPSNKVTEKGKDVELRCDPISGHTALYWYRQSLGQGLEFLIYFQGNSAPDKSGLPSDRFSAERTGGSVSTLTIQRTQQEDSAVYLCASSSHRTDTQYFGPGTRLTVL.

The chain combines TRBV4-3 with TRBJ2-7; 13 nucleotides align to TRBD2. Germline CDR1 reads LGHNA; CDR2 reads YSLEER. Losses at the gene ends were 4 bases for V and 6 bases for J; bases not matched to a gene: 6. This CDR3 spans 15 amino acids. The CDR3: CASSPGLAGVFEQYF. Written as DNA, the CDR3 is TGCGCCAGCAGCCCCGGACTAGCGGGAGTGTTCGAGCAGTACTTC.

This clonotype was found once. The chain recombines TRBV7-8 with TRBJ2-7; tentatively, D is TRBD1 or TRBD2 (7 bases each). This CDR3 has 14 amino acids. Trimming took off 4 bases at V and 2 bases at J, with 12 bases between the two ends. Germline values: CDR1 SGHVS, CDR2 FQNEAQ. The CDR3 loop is CASSSSGGAYEQYF. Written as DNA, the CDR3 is TGTGCCAGCAGCTCCTCAGGGGGGGCCTACGAGCAGTACTTC.

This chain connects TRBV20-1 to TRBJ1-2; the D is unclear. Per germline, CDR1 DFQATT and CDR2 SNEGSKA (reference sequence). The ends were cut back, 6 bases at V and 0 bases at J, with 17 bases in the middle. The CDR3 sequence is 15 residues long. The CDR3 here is CSAPPVGLANYGYTF. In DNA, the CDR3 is TGCAGTGCCCCCCCGGTTGGCCTAGCTAACTATGGCTACACCTTC.

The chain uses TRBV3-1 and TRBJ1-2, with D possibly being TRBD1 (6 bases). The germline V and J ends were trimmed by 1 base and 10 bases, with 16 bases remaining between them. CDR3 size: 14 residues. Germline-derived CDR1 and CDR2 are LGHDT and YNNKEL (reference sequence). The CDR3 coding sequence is TGTGCCAGCAGCCAAGCAGGGGCGCGTGGTGACTACACCTTC. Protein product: CASSQAGARGDYTF.

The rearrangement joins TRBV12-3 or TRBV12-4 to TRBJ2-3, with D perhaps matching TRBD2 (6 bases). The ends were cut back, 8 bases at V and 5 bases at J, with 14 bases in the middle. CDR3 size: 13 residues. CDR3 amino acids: CASQFGGGDTQYF. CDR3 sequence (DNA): TGTGCCAGCCAATTCGGGGGAGGAGATACGCAGTATTTT.

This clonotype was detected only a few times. CDR3 loop: CATSRAYELGQETQYF. CDR3 DNA sequence: TGTGCCACCAGCAGAGCTTACGAACTTGGCCAAGAGACCCAGTACTTC. The rearrangement uses TRBV15 and TRBJ2-5; no reliable D call. Germline assignment: CDR1 LNHNV and CDR2 YYDKDF (reference sequence). Trimming cost V 1 base and J 1 base, with 13 bases left between them. The CDR3 has 16 amino acids.

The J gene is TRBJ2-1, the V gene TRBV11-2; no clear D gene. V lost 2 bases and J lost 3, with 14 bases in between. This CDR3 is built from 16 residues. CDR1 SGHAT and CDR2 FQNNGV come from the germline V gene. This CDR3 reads CASSLIATSSYNEQFF. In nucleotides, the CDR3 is TGTGCCAGCAGCTTAATCGCCACATCGAGCTACAATGAGCAGTTCTTC.

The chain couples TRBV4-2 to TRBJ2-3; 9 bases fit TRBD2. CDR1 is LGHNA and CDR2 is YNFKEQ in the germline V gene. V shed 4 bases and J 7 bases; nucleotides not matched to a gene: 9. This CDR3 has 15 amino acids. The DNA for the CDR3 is TGTGCCAGCAGCCGAGGCGCGGGGGGGCCTAATACGCAGTATTTT. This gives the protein CASSRGAGGPNTQYF.

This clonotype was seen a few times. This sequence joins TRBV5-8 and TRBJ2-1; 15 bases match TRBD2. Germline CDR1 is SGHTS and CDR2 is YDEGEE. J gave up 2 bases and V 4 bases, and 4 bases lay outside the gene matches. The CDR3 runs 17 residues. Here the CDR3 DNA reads TGTGCCAGCAGCCCATGGACTAGCGGGGGGGCCTACAATGAGCAGTTCTTC. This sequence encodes CASSPWTSGGAYNEQFF.